A single sample is the source of the 31 T cell receptor beta chains below, sequenced in a study of T cells in Graves' hyperthyroidism and ophthalmopathy. Researchers amplified the TCR beta CDR3 regions from RNA transcripts. With the HTBI primer set, the TCR CDR3 went through a first round of RT-PCR. TCRdb redid the calling of the multiplex PCR reads with MiXCR, one entry per CDR3 protein. The sample lists fewer than 750,000 distinct CDR3 sequences, about 15% occurring once. The sequenced sample was blood. These receptors were collected from a woman between 40 and 55 years old with Graves' ophthalmopathy.

This clonotype was seen ten or more times. The V call is TRBV27, the J call TRBJ2-6; D possibly corresponds to TRBD1 (6 bases). The CDR3 length is 19 residues. Trimming shortened V by 0 bases and J by 0 bases, and 15 bases separated the two germline ends. Germline V gene data show CDR1 as MNHEY and CDR2 as SMNVEV (reference sequence). CDR3 loop: CASSLSGAAQSSGANVLTF. DNA of the CDR3: TGTGCCAGCAGTTTATCGGGGGCAGCGCAGAGCTCTGGGGCCAACGTCCTGACTTTC. The full variable domain, its missing parts supplied by reference TRBV27 and TRBJ2-6, is EAQVTQNPRYLITVTGKKLTVTCSQNMNHEYMSWYRQDPGLGLRQIYYSMNVEVTDKGDVPEGYKVSRKEKRNFPLILESPSPNQTSLYFCASSLSGAAQSSGANVLTFGAGSRLTVL.

This clonotype was counted a few times. This sequence joins TRBV4-1 and TRBJ1-1; 9 bases line up with TRBD1. The junction had 15 bases not matched to a gene; V was cut back by 3 bases and J by 1 base. This CDR3 has 19 amino acids. The germline V gene encodes CDR1 MGHRA and CDR2 YSYEKL. CDR3 loop: CASSHTPPDRGVGNTEAFF. Written as DNA, the CDR3 is TGCGCCAGCAGCCACACCCCACCCGACAGGGGGGTTGGGAACACTGAAGCTTTCTTT.

This chain links TRBV30 with TRBJ2-7, with D perhaps TRBD1 (5 bases). The CDR3 covers 12 residues. CDR1 is GTSNPN, CDR2 SVGIG, per germline (reference sequence). The ends were cut back, 6 bases at V and 1 base at J, with 10 bases in the middle. This CDR3 is CACKTDSYEQYF. The CDR3 nucleotides are TGTGCCTGCAAGACAGATTCCTACGAGCAGTACTTC.

This clonotype was counted ten times or more. CDR3 region: CASSSPPPRETQYF. CDR3 in DNA: TGTGCCAGCAGCTCCCCCCCCCCCAGAGAGACCCAGTACTTC. The chain links TRBV9 to TRBJ2-5; no reliable D call. The CDR3 is 14 residues long. Trimming took 4 bases from V and 4 from J, leaving 14 bases between them. Germline V gene lookup returns CDR1 SGDLS and CDR2 YYNGEE.

V and J are TRBV4-2 and TRBJ2-7; a weak D match, TRBD2 (7 bases). Trimming took off 0 bases at V and 1 base at J, with 13 bases between the two ends. The CDR3 covers 16 residues. Germline V gene sequence: CDR1 LGHNA, CDR2 YNFKEQ. DNA of the CDR3: TGTGCCAGCAGCCAAGATGGGGGCGGGAGTTCCTACGAGCAGTACTTC. It translates to CASSQDGGGSSYEQYF.

This clonotype was seen ten or more times. The rearrangement links TRBV6-2 or TRBV6-3 to TRBJ1-1, with no clear D. Germline CDR1 and CDR2: MNHEY and SVGEGT. The CDR3 sequence is 13 residues long. V dropped 6 bases and J dropped 4 bases, with 12 bases sitting between them. The CDR3 DNA reads TGTGCCAGCAGACCTAATGAGGGCACTGAAGCTTTCTTT. As protein: CASRPNEGTEAFF.

V usage is TRBV29-1 and J usage is TRBJ2-5, with 8 bases matching TRBD2. Per the germline V gene, CDR1 is SQVTM and CDR2 is ANQGSEA. The CDR3 covers 12 residues. J gave up 7 bases and V 7 bases, and 8 bases lay outside the gene matches. Here the CDR3 reads CSALSGRGTQYF. DNA for the CDR3: TGCAGCGCCTTAAGCGGGAGAGGGACCCAGTACTTC.

The rearrangement joins TRBV6-5 to TRBJ1-5, with unresolved D. The CDR3 has 12 amino acids. Germline lookup yields CDR1 MNHEY and CDR2 SVGAGI. Trimming pared 4 bases from V and 8 bases from J, leaving 9 bases between. The CDR3 sequence: CASSFFTEPQHF. For the CDR3, the DNA is TGTGCCAGCAGTTTTTTTACAGAGCCCCAGCATTTT.

This clonotype showed up many times. The gene calls are TRBV15 and TRBJ2-7; TRBD1 agrees at 7 bases. V shed 3 bases, J shed 4 bases, and the junction held 12 bases outside the gene matches. The germline gives CDR1 LNHNV, CDR2 YYDKDF (reference sequence). The CDR3 has 16 amino acids. CDR3 in DNA: TGTGCCACCAGCAGGGCCCCGGGACAGTCCTCATACGAGCAGTACTTC. It translates to CATSRAPGQSSYEQYF.

This clonotype was observed at least ten times. This sequence joins TRBV6-2 or TRBV6-3 and TRBJ1-1, with D unresolved. The CDR3 runs 14 residues. V lost 6 bases and J lost 2, with 13 bases in between. CDR1 MNHEY and CDR2 SVGEGT come from the germline V gene. The CDR3 DNA is TGTGCCAGCAGGCCCGGAAGGGCAAACACTGAAGCTTTCTTT. Protein sequence: CASRPGRANTEAFF.

A few counts support this clonotype. The chain recombines TRBV4-1 with TRBJ2-5; D is unresolved. V gave up 1 base and J gave up 4 bases, with 13 bases separating them. Germline V gene data show CDR1 as MGHRA and CDR2 as YSYEKL. CDR3 size: 15 residues. The CDR3 DNA sequence: TGCGCCAGCAGCCAAGCCCCAGGCCTGTCAGAGACCCAGTACTTC. This codes for CASSQAPGLSETQYF.

This clonotype was counted many times. The gene calls are TRBV27 and TRBJ2-5; 10 positions agree with TRBD2. V dropped 4 bases and J dropped 4; count of bases not matched to a gene: 0. The CDR3 runs 13 residues. CDR1 is MNHEY and CDR2 is SMNVEV in the germline V gene (reference sequence). CDR3 coding DNA: TGTGCCAGCAGTTGGACTAGCGGAGAGACCCAGTACTTC. Its translation: CASSWTSGETQYF.

The CDR3 DNA sequence: TGCGCCAGCAGAGCCGGTATAGGCGGTTCCTACGAGCAGTACTTC. Translation: CASRAGIGGSYEQYF. V usage is TRBV5-1 and J usage is TRBJ2-7; D gene uncertain. Germline values: CDR1 SGHRS, CDR2 YFSETQ. V lost 5 bases, J lost 1 base, and 16 bases lay in between. CDR3 size: 15 residues.

This clonotype has a count of ten or more. The rearrangement joins TRBV27 to TRBJ2-2; 9 nucleotides line up with TRBD1. The germline V gene encodes CDR1 MNHEY and CDR2 SMNVEV (reference sequence). The CDR3 length is 17 residues. With V trimmed by 5 bases and J by 2 bases, 9 bases remained unmatched. The CDR3 loop is CASSQTDRGTNTGELFF. The CDR3 nucleotides are TGTGCCAGCAGTCAAACAGACAGGGGGACTAACACCGGGGAGCTGTTTTTT.

This clonotype was picked up many times. The V call is TRBV4-1, the J call TRBJ1-2, with D hard to call. The germline gives CDR1 MGHRA, CDR2 YSYEKL. The CDR3 contains 13 residues. The V and J ends lost 2 bases and 3 bases respectively, with 7 bases between them. Here the CDR3 DNA reads TGCGCCAGCAGCCAAATCGAGGACTATGGCTACACCTTC. Translated: CASSQIEDYGYTF.

In this sample, this clonotype turned up many times. The chain combines TRBV6-1 with TRBJ2-7, with a possible D match to TRBD1 (5 bases). CDR1 is MNHNS, CDR2 SASEGT, per germline. V lost 6 bases and J 0 bases, leaving 12 bases between the germline ends. The CDR3 extends over 14 amino acids. The CDR3 DNA reads TGTGCCAGCAGGCCCCAACAGGACTCCTACGAGCAGTACTTC. It is translated as CASRPQQDSYEQYF.

The table lists this clonotype with a count of one. This chain uses TRBV6-2 or TRBV6-3 with TRBJ2-7; the match to TRBD2 covers 15 bases. The V and J ends lost 1 base and 5 bases, in that order; junction bases with no gene match: 6. This CDR3 is 17 amino acids long. Germline lookup yields CDR1 MNHEY and CDR2 SVGEGT. The CDR3, as DNA: TGTGCCAGCAGTTACTTAACCGGACTAGCGGGAGGGCACGAGCAGTACTTC. Protein product: CASSYLTGLAGGHEQYF.

At least ten counts were recorded for this clonotype. The CDR3 region has the DNA TGTGCCAGCTCACCACGGGAAAGGGAAGGCTACACCTTC. This sequence encodes CASSPREREGYTF. V gene TRBV18 combines with J gene TRBJ1-2, with D hard to call. Germline V gene data show CDR1 as KGHSH and CDR2 as LQKENI. CDR3 length: 13 amino acids. Trimming left V 1 base short and J 8 bases short, with 11 bases between.

This clonotype was detected only once. This chain uses TRBV6-1 with TRBJ1-1; no firm D call. From germline, CDR1 is MNHNS and CDR2 SASEGT. V was shortened by 6 bases and J by 5 bases, with 19 bases between the two germline ends. The length of the CDR3 is 15 residues. CDR3 sequence: CASSPRSRTGTEAFF. In nucleotides, the CDR3 is TGTGCCAGCAGCCCCCGGTCCCGCACGGGTACTGAAGCTTTCTTT.

This clonotype was detected ten times or more. The genes are TRBV7-2 and TRBJ1-1; perhaps TRBD1 as D (5 bases). Germline CDR1 SGHTA, CDR2 FQGNSA. Trimming shortened V by 3 bases and J by 5 bases, and 13 bases separated the two germline ends. CDR3 size: 14 residues. The CDR3 protein is CASSLQTRGTEAFF. CDR3 in DNA: TGTGCCAGCAGCTTGCAAACTCGGGGGACTGAAGCTTTCTTT.

This clonotype has ten or more counts. The chain employs TRBV20-1 and TRBJ1-1; D perhaps matches TRBD1 (6 bases). The germline gives CDR1 DFQATT, CDR2 SNEGSKA (reference sequence). V was pared by 1 base and J by 4 bases, with 13 bases between. The CDR3 has 14 residues. CDR3 DNA sequence: TGCAGTGCTAGAGGGGCACAGGGTACCACTGAAGCTTTCTTT. It yields the protein CSARGAQGTTEAFF.

The genes are TRBV4-2 and TRBJ2-1; weak D call: TRBD2 (7 bases). This CDR3 comprises 17 residues. CDR1 and CDR2 from the germline V gene are LGHNA and YNFKEQ. V gave up 4 bases and J gave up 9 bases, with 25 bases separating them. The DNA for the CDR3 is TGTGCCAGCAGCCCAAATCCGGTTTGGAGGGGAGGGGGTGAGCAGTTCTTC. Translated, it gives CASSPNPVWRGGGEQFF.

This clonotype appeared many times. The rearrangement joins TRBV28 to TRBJ2-2, with D perhaps matching TRBD2 (6 bases). The V gene's germline CDR1 is MDHEN and CDR2 SYDVKM. There are 17 residues in the CDR3. V was pared by 6 bases and J by 6 bases, with 23 bases between. The CDR3 is CASRSQEGLPVSGELFF. In DNA form, the CDR3 reads TGTGCCAGCAGATCCCAGGAGGGCCTTCCTGTTTCCGGGGAGCTGTTTTTT.

This clonotype was counted ten times or more. A much larger clone differs from this one at a single base, so this may be a read error. The chain couples TRBV2 to TRBJ1-2; D not certain. Germline CDR1 reads SNHLY; CDR2 reads FYNNEI. V lost 4 bases and J 3 bases, leaving 3 bases between the germline ends. The length of the CDR3 is 11 residues. The CDR3 coding sequence is TGTGCCAGCAGTGGGGACTATGGCTACACCTTC. It yields the protein CASSGDYGYTF.

As to this clonotype: With a much larger clone just one base away, this may be a read error. This chain joins TRBV6-5 and TRBJ2-4; 9 bases match TRBD1. The CDR3 is 15 residues long. V was clipped by 7 bases and J by 6 bases; unmatched bases: 10. Germline CDR1 reads MNHEY; CDR2 reads SVGAGI. The CDR3 nucleotides are TGTGCCAGCAATTTGGGACAGGGTGCGAGAAACATTCAGTACTTC. Translated, it gives CASNLGQGARNIQYF.

The chain has TRBV12-3 or TRBV12-4 and TRBJ1-5; 10 bases line up with TRBD1. This CDR3 is built from 15 residues. V lost 6 bases and J lost 9; bases outside the gene matches: 11. CDR3 in DNA: TGTGCCAGCAGACGAGCCGGGACAGGGGATGGGCCCCAGCATTTT. Its protein is CASRRAGTGDGPQHF.

This clonotype was observed at least ten times. The rearrangement links TRBV9 to TRBJ2-5; D is unclear. CDR3 length: 14 residues. V was pared by 4 bases and J by 1 base, with 11 bases between. The V gene's germline CDR1 is SGDLS and CDR2 YYNGEE. The CDR3 DNA sequence: TGTGCCAGCAGCCCCGGTAGGACCCAAGAGACCCAGTACTTC. It codes for CASSPGRTQETQYF.

This clonotype occurred many times. CDR3 in DNA: TGCAGTGCTAGAGATGCACAGGGGGGAGAGACCCAGTACTTC. Translating gives CSARDAQGGETQYF. The chain links TRBV20-1 to TRBJ2-5; 8 nucleotides align to TRBD1. Trimming cost V 0 bases and J 4 bases; bases outside gene matches: 4. Germline assignment: CDR1 DFQATT and CDR2 SNEGSKA (reference sequence). This CDR3 spans 14 amino acids.

V usage is TRBV12-3 or TRBV12-4 and J usage is TRBJ2-5; D perhaps matches TRBD2 (6 bases). The CDR3 sequence is 11 residues long. Trimming removed 7 bases from V and 7 bases from J, with 10 bases in between. This chain's CDR3 is CASNSGSTQYF. The CDR3 region has the DNA TGTGCCAGCAATAGCGGTTCGACCCAGTACTTC.

In its sample, this clonotype was seen a few times. The V call is TRBV2, the J call TRBJ2-1, with D uncertain. V was pared by 6 bases and J by 4 bases, with 13 bases between. Germline-derived CDR1 and CDR2 are SNHLY and FYNNEI. The CDR3 covers 14 residues. The CDR3, as DNA: TGTGCCAGCAGGTTCAGTTCCGAATACAATGAGCAGTTCTTC. As protein: CASRFSSEYNEQFF.

Many counts were recorded for this clonotype. The chain recombines TRBV20-1 with TRBJ2-7; 13 bases are a match to TRBD2. With V trimmed by 3 bases and J by 0 bases, 8 bases remained unmatched. Germline CDR1 is DFQATT and CDR2 is SNEGSKA (reference sequence). The CDR3 is made up of 17 amino acids. CDR3 bases: TGCAGTGCTAGTAGACTAGCGGGAGGACCCTACTCCTACGAGCAGTACTTC. As protein: CSASRLAGGPYSYEQYF.